Sequencing of this TCR beta chain was carried out in a study of blood T cell repertoires in COVID-19. Participant-reported clinical history was the basis for cohort assignment. Per the authors' pipeline: Reference gene primer amplification gave estimated nucleated cell counts. The repertoire was sequenced with immunoSEQ multiplex PCR; TCRdb's copy has only in-frame clones and lacks some. V, J and clone size are taken as reported in that table, and D and trimming were inferred from the DNA itself. The sample yields 330,000 or so clones, approximately 92% seen once. Trimming removed 5 bases from V and 3 bases from J, with 11 bases in between. Looked up from germline, CDR1 is SGHRS and CDR2 is YFSETQ. CDR3 length equals 13 residues.

Sequenced material: PBMCs or T cells enriched from blood (not recorded which). This receptor was obtained from a woman aged 30 to 39 who had recovered from COVID-19. The chain has TRBV5-1 and TRBJ1-1; perhaps TRBD1 as D (6 bases). CDR3 protein: CASRRGADTEAFF. The CDR3 DNA reads as TGCGCCAGCAGGCGGGGGGCAGACACTGAAGCTTTCTTT.